This TCR beta chain was sequenced in a study of vaccination effects on CD4 cells after COVID-19. Prior to sequencing, the ViraFEST assay stimulated PBMC with viral peptide pools, which expanded the antigen-specific CD4+ T cells. Researchers isolated CD4+ T cells once about 11 days of culture had elapsed. Each vaccine recipient was nucleocapsid antibody negative and had no prior SARS-CoV-2 infection. Each culture well received a few million PBMC. These cells were then cultured in IMDM with 7.5 to 10 IU/ml IL-2 and around 9.6 ug/ml peptides. On this clone itself: Its antigen is still unknown.

CDR3 length: 14 residues. V gave up 2 bases and J gave up 6 bases, with 13 bases separating them. Germline V gene lookup returns CDR1 SEHNR and CDR2 FQNEAQ (reference sequence). Produced via immunoSEQ multiplex PCR; TCRdb's table is partial and in-frame only. Found here are about 63,000 clones, 70% to 85% of them singletons; the top ten hold over 3.5%. The specimen was CD4+ T cells from PBMCs cultured with HCoV-OC43 spike peptides, collected before COVID-19 vaccination. As to subset: HCoV-OC43 spike overlapping peptide pool stimulation. The sequence was obtained from a human donor who received a COVID-19 vaccine. The V and J genes are TRBV7-9 and TRBJ1-2; D is unclear. The CDR3 region is CASSLNRVTDGYTF. The CDR3 DNA is TGTGCCAGCAGCTTAAATCGAGTCACAGATGGCTACACCTTC. Using reference TRBV7-9 and TRBJ1-2 for the parts outside the CDR3, the full variable domain is DTGVSQNPRHKITKRGQNVTFRCDPISEHNRLYWYRQTLGQGPEFLTYFQNEAQLEKSRLLSDRFSAERPKGSFSTLEIQRTEQGDSAMYLCASSLNRVTDGYTFGSGTRLTVV.